The present TCR beta chain was sequenced within a study of T cells after posttransplantation cyclophosphamide. Study observations and caveats: Donor CD8+ memory clones often dominated recipient blood repertoires at later times. TRB clonality was highly associated with recipient CMV seropositivity and reactivation.

A remark on this clone: Its antigen is not identified.

This CDR3 has 13 residues. Germline V gene sequence: CDR1 SQVTM, CDR2 ANQGSEA. Losses at the gene ends were 8 bases for V and 0 bases for J; bases not matched to a gene: 3. Sampled 1 year posttransplant, controls received myeloablative marrow transplants, methotrexate and a calcineurin inhibitor. This table comes from immunoSEQ multiplex PCR, and its TCRdb copy is limited to in-frame clones, with some not included. The sample lists approximately 20,000 clones; over 75% were seen once. This receptor was obtained from a female patient aged 30 to 40 who received an allogeneic stem cell transplant from an unrelated donor, was CMV-positive, and had acute and chronic GVHD. The graft donor may have given rise to some T cells. The rearrangement links TRBV29-1 to TRBJ2-1; TRBD2 agrees at 8 bases. The sequencing used PBMCs, collected around 390 days after allogeneic stem cell transplant with calcineurin inhibitor and methotrexate. CDR3 amino acids: CSISGSSYNEQFF. The CDR3 DNA is TGCAGCATAAGCGGGAGCTCCTACAATGAGCAGTTCTTC.